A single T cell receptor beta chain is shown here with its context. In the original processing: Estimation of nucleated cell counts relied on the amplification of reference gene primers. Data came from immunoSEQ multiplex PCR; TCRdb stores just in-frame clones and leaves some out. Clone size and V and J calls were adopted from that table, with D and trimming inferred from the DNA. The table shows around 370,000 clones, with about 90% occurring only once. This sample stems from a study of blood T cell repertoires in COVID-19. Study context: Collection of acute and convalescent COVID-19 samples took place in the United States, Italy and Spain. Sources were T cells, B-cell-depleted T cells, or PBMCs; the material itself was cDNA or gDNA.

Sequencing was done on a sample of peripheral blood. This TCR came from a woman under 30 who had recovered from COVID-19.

CDR3 DNA: TGTGCCAGCAGTGATTCCATGGCGGGGGACTACAATGAGCAGTTCTTC. This encodes CASSDSMAGDYNEQFF. The rearrangement uses TRBV2 and TRBJ2-1, with 7 bases fitting TRBD2. This CDR3 comprises 16 residues. With V trimmed by 3 bases and J by 3 bases, 8 bases remained unmatched. CDR1 is SNHLY and CDR2 is FYNNEI in the germline V gene.